The TCR beta chain under discussion was sequenced for a study of blood T cell repertoires in COVID-19. The CDR3 is 12 amino acids. Deletions cut 5 bases from V and 5 bases from J, with 6 bases between. Germline V lookup: CDR1 MNHEY, CDR2 SVGEGT. In the source study's methods: Reference gene primer amplification yielded estimated nucleated cell counts. Sequenced by immunoSEQ multiplex PCR; TCRdb stores in-frame clones only, minus some. D and trimming were read from the DNA, whereas the V and J calls and clone size are those reported in that table. Here the sample spans under 250,000 clones, about 86% being singletons.

Material for sequencing was peripheral blood. This chain connects TRBV6-2 or TRBV6-3 to TRBJ1-4; D remains unclear. The TCR originated in a woman aged 50 to 65 with acute or convalescent COVID-19. In DNA, the CDR3 is TGTGCCAGCAGTACGCAGAATGAAAAACTGTTTTTT. Residues: CASSTQNEKLFF.